The present TCR beta chain was sequenced within a study of identical twins. A single record per CDR3 protein comes from TCRdb applying MiXCR to the 5' RACE reads. Of roughly 720,000 distinct CDR3 sequences in the sample, 18% were seen once. The J segment lost 4 bases and the V segment lost 4 bases, leaving 8 bases of the junction unmatched. The CDR3 consists of 16 residues. Per the germline V gene, CDR1 is LGHNA and CDR2 is YSLEER. These data were also reused for a study on T cells expressing NK-cell markers.

The chain links TRBV4-3 to TRBJ2-1, with 9 nucleotides matching TRBD1. The receptor was isolated from a young woman in good health. What was sequenced was PBMCs. As DNA, the CDR3 is TGCGCCAGCAGCCGGGGATCGGGACAGGGATACAATGAGCAGTTCTTC. Protein product: CASSRGSGQGYNEQFF.